These 13 T cell receptor beta chains were all obtained from the same sample, sequenced in a study of Ad26.COV2.S vaccination and SARS-CoV-2 variants. Sequenced by immunoSEQ multiplex PCR; TCRdb stores in-frame clones only, minus some. The sample contains some 320,000 clones, about 82% of which appear only once. Treatment reported: 15 to 20 received Ad26.COV2.S at low or high dose, single or two shots; roughly five received placebo; per-sample allocation not given. Samples analyzed were those drawn on day 63 after the first vaccine or placebo injection. Specimen: peripheral blood, collected in a trial of Ad26.COV2.S vaccine versus placebo. Receptors originate from a person between 18 and 59 years old who received the Ad26.COV2.S COVID-19 vaccine or a placebo.

In this sample, this clone turned up a few times. The chain is built from TRBV5-4 and TRBJ2-2; D unresolved. The CDR3 runs to 12 residues. Germline V gene data show CDR1 as SGHNT and CDR2 as YYREEE (reference sequence). Trimming took 1 base from V and 8 from J, leaving 6 bases between them. The CDR3 DNA follows: TGTGCCAGCAGCTTGACGTTGGGGGAGCTGTTTTTT. It is translated as CASSLTLGELFF.

V and J are TRBV5-1 and TRBJ1-6, with D unresolved. Germline V gene lookup returns CDR1 SGHRS and CDR2 YFSETQ. CDR3 length equals 16 residues. V lost 4 bases to trimming and J lost 5 bases, with 16 bases between them. Written as DNA, the CDR3 is TGCGCCAGCAGCCCCATCGGGGTTCGGAATAATTCACCCCTCCACTTT. Its translation: CASSPIGVRNNSPLHF.

V is TRBV6-1 and J is TRBJ1-2; D may be TRBD1 (5 bases). This CDR3 has 14 residues. V was clipped by 1 base and J by 5 bases, with 11 bases between them. The V gene's germline CDR1 is MNHNS and CDR2 SASEGT. As DNA, the CDR3 is TGTGCCAGCAGTGAAGTTTTGGGGGGATATGGCTACACCTTC. Translated: CASSEVLGGYGYTF.

The chain has TRBV5-1 and TRBJ2-7; 8 bases align to TRBD1. V lost 9 bases to trimming and J lost 1 base; unmatched junction nucleotides: 9. Germline V gene data show CDR1 as SGHRS and CDR2 as YFSETQ. CDR3 size: 14 residues. CDR3 nucleotide sequence: TGCGCCACAAAGGATCAGGGGGCTTCCTACGAGCAGTACTTC. Translated: CATKDQGASYEQYF.

The chain recombines TRBV6-5 with TRBJ1-2, with unresolved D. V lost 0 bases and J 4 bases, leaving 6 bases between the germline ends. This CDR3 is 13 amino acids long. Per the germline V gene, CDR1 is MNHEY and CDR2 is SVGAGI. The CDR3 loop reads CASSYSTSYGYTF. CDR3 nucleotides: TGTGCCAGCAGTTACTCGACCAGCTATGGCTACACCTTC.

The rearrangement joins TRBV2 to TRBJ1-2, with D perhaps matching TRBD1 (6 bases). The V end lost 7 bases, the J end lost 3 bases, and 6 bases lay between the germline ends. Germline loops: CDR1 SNHLY, CDR2 FYNNEI. The CDR3 runs 11 residues. This CDR3 is CASTGDYGYTF. Written as DNA, the CDR3 is TGTGCCAGCACAGGGGACTATGGCTACACCTTC. The variable domain in full, with the rest retrieved from reference TRBV2 and TRBJ1-2, is EPEVTQTPSHQVTQMGQEVILRCVPISNHLYFYWYRQILGQKVEFLVSFYNNEISEKSEIFDDQFSVERPDGSNFTLKIRSTKLEDSAMYFCASTGDYGYTFGSGTRLTVV.

The chain combines TRBV5-4 with TRBJ2-2, with 8 bases matching TRBD1. In germline, CDR1 is SGHNT, CDR2 YYREEE (reference sequence). This CDR3 is built from 17 residues. The junction had 13 bases not matched to a gene; V was cut back by 4 bases and J by 5 bases. The CDR3 spells CASSPTLGQVETGELFF. CDR3 bases: TGTGCCAGCAGCCCAACCCTGGGACAGGTGGAGACCGGGGAGCTGTTTTTT.

This clone was seen only once. The gene calls are TRBV15 and TRBJ1-1; maybe TRBD1 (6 bases). This CDR3 spans 14 amino acids. Germline V gene sequence: CDR1 LNHNV, CDR2 YYDKDF (reference sequence). V lost 3 bases and J 4 bases, leaving 12 bases between the germline ends. This chain's CDR3 is CATSRETGSTEAFF. The DNA for the CDR3 is TGTGCCACCAGCAGGGAAACAGGGTCCACTGAAGCTTTCTTT.

Note on this clone: Other DNA sequences in this sample translate to the same CDR3. The V gene is TRBV30, the J gene TRBJ2-3; no reliable D call. The germline CDR1 and CDR2 sequences are GTSNPN and SVGIG (reference sequence). Trimming left V 0 bases short and J 6 bases short, with 7 bases between. The CDR3 spans 12 residues. The CDR3 loop is CAWSVLGDTQYF. CDR3 coding DNA: TGTGCCTGGAGTGTGTTGGGGGATACGCAGTATTTT. Full variable domain (outside the CDR3, taken from reference TRBV30 and TRBJ2-3): SQTIHQWPATLVQPVGSPLSLECTVEGTSNPNLYWYRQAAGRGLQLLFYSVGIGQISSEVPQNLSASRPQDRQFILSSKKLLLSDSGFYLCAWSVLGDTQYFGPGTRLTVL.

The chain joins TRBV11-3 to TRBJ2-7; D ambiguous. Germline-derived CDR1 and CDR2 are SGHNT and YENEEA. Trimming left V 1 base short and J 3 bases short, with 10 bases between. The CDR3 sequence is 14 residues long. The CDR3, as DNA: TGTGCCAGCAGCTTAGGGCCAGTAGACTACGAGCAGTACTTC. Its protein product is CASSLGPVDYEQYF.

The chain couples TRBV6-1 to TRBJ2-2; 8 nucleotides agree with TRBD1. Germline CDR1 and CDR2: MNHNS and SASEGT. This CDR3 region has 15 residues. V lost 2 bases and J lost 6; bases outside the gene matches: 5. CDR3 bases: TGTGCCAGCAGTGAACAGGGGGCGGGCGCCGGGGAGCTGTTTTTT. It encodes CASSEQGAGAGELFF.

The rearrangement uses TRBV19 and TRBJ1-5; D is unresolved. With 5 bases removed from V and 6 bases from J, the gap between germline ends came to 11 bases. The CDR3 consists of 13 residues. Germline CDR1 reads LNHDA; CDR2 reads SQIVND (reference sequence). CDR3 nucleotides: TGTGCCAGTAGTCCAACCGTTACTCAGCCCCAGCATTTT. Residues: CASSPTVTQPQHF.

The chain's CDR3 is CASSIGQGRIGELFF. In DNA, the CDR3 is TGCGCCAGCAGCATCGGACAGGGGAGGATCGGGGAGCTGTTTTTT. The J gene is TRBJ2-2, the V gene TRBV5-1; TRBD1 matches 9 bases. V dropped 4 bases and J dropped 7; count of bases not matched to a gene: 8. Germline CDR1 reads SGHRS; CDR2 reads YFSETQ. CDR3 length equals 15 residues.